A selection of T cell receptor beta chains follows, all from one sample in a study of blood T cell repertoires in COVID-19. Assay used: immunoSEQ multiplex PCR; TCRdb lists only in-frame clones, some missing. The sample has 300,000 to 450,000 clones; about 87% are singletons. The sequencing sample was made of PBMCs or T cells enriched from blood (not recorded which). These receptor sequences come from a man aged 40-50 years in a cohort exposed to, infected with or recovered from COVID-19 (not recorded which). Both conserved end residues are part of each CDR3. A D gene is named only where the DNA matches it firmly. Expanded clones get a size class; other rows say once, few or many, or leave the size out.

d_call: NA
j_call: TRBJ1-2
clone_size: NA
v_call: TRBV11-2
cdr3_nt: TGTGCCAGCAGCGCCGGGAGGGATGGCTACACCTTC
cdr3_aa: CASSAGRDGYTF

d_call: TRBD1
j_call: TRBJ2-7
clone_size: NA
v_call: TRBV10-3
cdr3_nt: TGTGCCATCAGAAACCGGGACAGGGGCTCCTACGAGCAGTACTTC
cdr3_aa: CAIRNRDRGSYEQYF

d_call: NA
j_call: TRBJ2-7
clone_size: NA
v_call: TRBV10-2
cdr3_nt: TGCGCCAGCAGCGGACAGCGATACTACGAGCAGTACTTC
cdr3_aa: CASSGQRYYEQYF

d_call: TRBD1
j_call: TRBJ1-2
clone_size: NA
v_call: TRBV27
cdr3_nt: TGTGCCAGCAGAGGGGGCTCCGGCTACACCTTC
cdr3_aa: CASRGGSGYTF

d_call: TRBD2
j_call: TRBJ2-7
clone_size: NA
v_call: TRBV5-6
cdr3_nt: TGTGCCAGCAGCCCGATGCGAGGACTAGCCTACGAGCAGTACTTC
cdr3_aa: CASSPMRGLAYEQYF

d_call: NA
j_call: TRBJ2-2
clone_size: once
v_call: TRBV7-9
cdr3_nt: TGTGCCAGCAGCTTCGATTTGGGACAAGCCTTTATACTGGAAGGGGAGCTGTTTTTT
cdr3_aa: CASSFDLGQAFILEGELFF

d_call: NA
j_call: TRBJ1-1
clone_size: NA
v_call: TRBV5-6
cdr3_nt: TGTGCCAGCAGCGGCCTTGGGAACACTGAAGCTTTCTTT
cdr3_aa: CASSGLGNTEAFF

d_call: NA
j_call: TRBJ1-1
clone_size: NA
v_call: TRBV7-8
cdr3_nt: TGTGCCAGCAGCAATCAGGGCCCGAACACTGAAGCTTTCTTT
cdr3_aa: CASSNQGPNTEAFF

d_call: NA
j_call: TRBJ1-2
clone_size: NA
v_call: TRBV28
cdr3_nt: TGTGCCAGCAGTTTGCGGGGCTACGGCTACACCTTC
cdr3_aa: CASSLRGYGYTF

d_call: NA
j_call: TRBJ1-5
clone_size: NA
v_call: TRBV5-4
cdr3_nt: TGTGCCAGCAGCTTTGGGGGCGGTGATCAGCCCCAGCATTTT
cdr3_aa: CASSFGGGDQPQHF

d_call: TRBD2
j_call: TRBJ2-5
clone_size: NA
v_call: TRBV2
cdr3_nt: TGTGCCAGCAGCCTTAGCGGGATCAAGACCCAGTACTTC
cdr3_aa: CASSLSGIKTQYF

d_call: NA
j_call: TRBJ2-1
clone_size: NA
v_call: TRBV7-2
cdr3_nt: TGTGCCAGCAGCTTAGGGAGGCATGAGCAGTTCTTC
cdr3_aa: CASSLGRHEQFF

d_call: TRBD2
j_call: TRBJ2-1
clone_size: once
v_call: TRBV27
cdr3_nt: TGTGCCAGCAGTTCCCGTGCTAGCGGGAGGTTGAATGAGCAGTTCTTC
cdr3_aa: CASSSRASGRLNEQFF

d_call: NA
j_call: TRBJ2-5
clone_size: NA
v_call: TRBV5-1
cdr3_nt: TGCGCCAGCAGCTTGGAGCTCCAAGAGACCCAGTACTTC
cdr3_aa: CASSLELQETQYF

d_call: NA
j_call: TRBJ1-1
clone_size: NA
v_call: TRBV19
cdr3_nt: TGTGCCAGTAGTCCCGATACAGGACAGAACACTGAAGCTTTCTTT
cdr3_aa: CASSPDTGQNTEAFF

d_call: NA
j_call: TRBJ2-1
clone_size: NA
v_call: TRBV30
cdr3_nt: TGTGCCTGGAGCGGGAGCTCCTACAATGAGCAGTTCTTC
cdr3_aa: CAWSGSSYNEQFF

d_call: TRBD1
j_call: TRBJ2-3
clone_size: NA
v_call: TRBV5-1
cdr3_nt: TGCGCCAGCGGACAGGGGAGAACAGATACGCAGTATTTT
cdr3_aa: CASGQGRTDTQYF

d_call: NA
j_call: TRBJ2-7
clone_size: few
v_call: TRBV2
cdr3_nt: TGTGCCAGCAGTACAGGGAGAATCTCCTACGAGCAGTACTTC
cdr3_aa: CASSTGRISYEQYF

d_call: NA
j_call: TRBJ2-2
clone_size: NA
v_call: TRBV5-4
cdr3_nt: TGTGCCAGCAGCCCAGGGGGGACACACAACACCGGGGAGCTGTTTTTT
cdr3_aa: CASSPGGTHNTGELFF

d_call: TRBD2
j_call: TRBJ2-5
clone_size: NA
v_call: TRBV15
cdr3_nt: TGTGCCACCAGCAGAGAGAGCGGGAGAGGGGAGACCCAGTACTTC
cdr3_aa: CATSRESGRGETQYF

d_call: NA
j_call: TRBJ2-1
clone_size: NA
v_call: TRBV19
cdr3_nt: TGTGCCAACAGACTACCCAATGAGCAGTTCTTC
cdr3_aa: CANRLPNEQFF

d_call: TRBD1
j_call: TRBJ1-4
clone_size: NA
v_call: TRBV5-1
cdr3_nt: TGCGCCAGCAGCTTACAGGGGGGGCCTAATGAAAAACTGTTTTTT
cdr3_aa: CASSLQGGPNEKLFF

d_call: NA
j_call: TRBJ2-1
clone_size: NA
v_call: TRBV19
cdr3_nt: TGTGCCAGTAGTATAGTGGGAGTTGGTAATGAGCAGTTCTTC
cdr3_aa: CASSIVGVGNEQFF

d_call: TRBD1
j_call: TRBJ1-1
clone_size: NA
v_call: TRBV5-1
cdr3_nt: TGCGCCAGCAGCAGAACCGGGACAGCCCTTATTGAAGCTTTCTTT
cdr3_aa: CASSRTGTALIEAFF

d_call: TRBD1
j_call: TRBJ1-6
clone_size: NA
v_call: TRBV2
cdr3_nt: TGTGCCAGCAGTGTGCTGGACAGGGCCCGTTCACCCCTCCACTTT
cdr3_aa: CASSVLDRARSPLHF

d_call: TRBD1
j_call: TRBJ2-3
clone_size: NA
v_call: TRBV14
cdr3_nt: TGTGCCAGCAGCCCGCGGACAGGTCCTGATACGCAGTATTTT
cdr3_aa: CASSPRTGPDTQYF

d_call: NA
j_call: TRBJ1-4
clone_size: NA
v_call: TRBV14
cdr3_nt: TGTGCCAGCAGCCAAGATTCAGACTGGGAAAAACTGTTTTTT
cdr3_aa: CASSQDSDWEKLFF

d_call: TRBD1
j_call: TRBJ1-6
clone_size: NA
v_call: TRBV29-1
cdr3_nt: TGCAGCGTTGGTACAGGGGAAGGTTCACCCCTCCACTTT
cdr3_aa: CSVGTGEGSPLHF

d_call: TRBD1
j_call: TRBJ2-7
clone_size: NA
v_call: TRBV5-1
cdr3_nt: TGCGCCAGCAGCTTGGAAGACAGGGGGTATCTCGAGCAGTACTTC
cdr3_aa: CASSLEDRGYLEQYF

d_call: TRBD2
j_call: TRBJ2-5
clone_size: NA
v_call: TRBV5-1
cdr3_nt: TGCGCCAGCAGCTTGTCGCTAGCGGGGATGGGGCAAGAGACCCAGTACTTC
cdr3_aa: CASSLSLAGMGQETQYF